The next 29 T cell receptor beta chains were all read from a single sample in a study of breast tumors, draining lymph nodes, adjacent tissues. TCRdb reprocessed the multiplex PCR reads with MiXCR, giving one entry per CDR3 protein. Of under 85,000 distinct CDR3 sequences in the sample, about 21% are singletons; the top ten hold 2% to 2.5%. The lymph nodes were axillary draining lymph nodes from breast cancer patients. The sequencing input was axillary lymph node tissue. The source of these receptors is a female donor with breast cancer. Some clones in this sample may be carry-over from other donors' samples.

The chain employs TRBV4-1 and TRBJ2-6; D unclear. Germline-derived CDR1 and CDR2 are MGHRA and YSYEKL. This CDR3 spans 15 amino acids. Trimming took 4 bases from V and 5 from J, leaving 12 bases between them. The CDR3, as DNA: TGCGCCAGCAGCCCCGACGGTGCGAGGGCCAACGTCCTGACTTTC. It codes for CASSPDGARANVLTF.

The sample holds one count of this clonotype. The CDR3 region has the DNA TGTGCCAGTAGTGCCCGCCCGGGACAGGGGAAAAACATTCAGTACTTC. Amino acid sequence: CASSARPGQGKNIQYF. The chain couples TRBV19 to TRBJ2-4, with TRBD1 matching over 10 bases. CDR1 is LNHDA and CDR2 is SQIVND in the germline V gene (reference sequence). CDR3 length equals 16 residues. V shed 5 bases, J shed 4 bases, and the junction held 8 bases outside the gene matches.

This clonotype was seen ten or more times. This sequence joins TRBV7-6 and TRBJ2-7; TRBD2 agrees at 9 bases. The V and J ends lost 5 bases and 4 bases, in that order; junction bases with no gene match: 9. Looked up from germline, CDR1 is SGHVS and CDR2 is FNYEAQ. CDR3 size: 15 residues. The CDR3 spells CASSQTSGLTYEQYF. The CDR3 DNA reads TGTGCCAGCAGCCAAACTAGCGGGTTGACTTACGAGCAGTACTTC.

In the case of this clonotype: A much larger clone is a single base away; this may be a read error. The chain recombines TRBV4-2 with TRBJ2-5, with 12 bases aligning to TRBD2. CDR1 and CDR2 from the germline V gene are LGHNA and YNFKEQ. This CDR3 has 17 residues. V lost 2 bases, J lost 1 base, and 5 bases stayed unmatched. The CDR3: CASSQSPLAGGQETQYF. CDR3 sequence (DNA): TGTGCCAGCAGCCAAAGCCCACTAGCGGGGGGCCAAGAGACCCAGTACTTC.

This clonotype was seen at least ten times. J is TRBJ1-4 and V is TRBV11-3; unclear D gene. Trimming pared 3 bases from V and 1 base from J, leaving 6 bases between. Germline values: CDR1 SGHNT, CDR2 YENEEA. This CDR3 comprises 14 residues. CDR3 bases: TGTGCCAGCAGCTTGGAGGGAACTAATGAAAAACTGTTTTTT. It yields the protein CASSLEGTNEKLFF.

A remark on this clonotype: One base away lies a much larger clone, so this may be a sequencing read error. J is TRBJ2-7 and V is TRBV6-5, with 9 bases that match TRBD2. V lost 2 bases and J lost 2; bases outside the gene matches: 4. Germline-derived CDR1 and CDR2 are MNHEY and SVGAGI. The CDR3 is made up of 15 amino acids. CDR3 region: CASSYGGGGAYEQYF. CDR3 coding DNA: TGTGCCAGCAGTTACGGCGGGGGGGGAGCCTACGAGCAGTACTTC.

At least ten counts were recorded for this clonotype. The chain joins TRBV6-2 or TRBV6-3 to TRBJ2-1; TRBD2 agrees at 7 bases. V trimming: 2 bases; J trimming: 6 bases; junction bases outside the gene matches: 4. This CDR3 is 14 amino acids long. CDR1 and CDR2 (germline): MNHEY, SVGEGT. The CDR3 DNA sequence: TGTGCCAGCAGTTACGGGGGGGTATTCAATGAGCAGTTCTTC. It codes for CASSYGGVFNEQFF.

This clonotype was counted at least ten times. V and J are TRBV24-1 and TRBJ2-1; 13 nucleotides agree with TRBD2. Germline loops: CDR1 KGHDR, CDR2 SFDVKD. V shed 6 bases and J 7 bases; nucleotides not matched to a gene: 23. The CDR3 has 21 amino acids. The CDR3 loop reads CATSPSPRLAGGPGGVNEQFF. The CDR3 DNA reads as TGTGCCACCAGTCCTTCCCCAAGACTAGCGGGAGGTCCGGGCGGGGTGAATGAGCAGTTCTTC.

In this sample, this clonotype turned up many times. The chain joins TRBV12-3 or TRBV12-4 to TRBJ2-5; 7 bases match TRBD1. Trimming took 6 bases from V and 1 from J; bases not matched to a gene: 2. The length of the CDR3 is 13 residues. The CDR3 coding sequence is TGTGCCAGCAGGAGACAGGGCCAAGAGACCCAGTACTTC. Protein sequence: CASRRQGQETQYF.

This clonotype was seen at least ten times. The chain recombines TRBV12-3 or TRBV12-4 with TRBJ2-3; 9 bases fit TRBD2. This CDR3 has 15 amino acids. Trimming cost V 6 bases and J 4 bases; bases outside gene matches: 8. The CDR3 reads CASSRSSGMADTQYF. The DNA of the CDR3 is TGTGCCAGCAGCCGTTCTAGCGGGATGGCAGATACGCAGTATTTT.

This clonotype turned up a few times. This rearrangement joins TRBV6-1 to TRBJ2-2, with 8 bases matching TRBD1. J gave up 0 bases and V 2 bases, and 5 bases lay outside the gene matches. The CDR3 totals 17 residues. Germline V CDR1 and CDR2: MNHNS, SASEGT. Here the CDR3 reads CASSESRGPSNTGELFF. In nucleotides, the CDR3 is TGTGCCAGCAGTGAAAGCAGGGGGCCGTCGAACACCGGGGAGCTGTTTTTT.

This clonotype was detected ten times or more. V usage is TRBV12-3 or TRBV12-4 and J usage is TRBJ2-1; the match to TRBD2 covers 9 bases. The CDR3 is made up of 14 amino acids. The ends lost 3 bases at V and 8 bases at J; junction bases unmatched: 5. Here the CDR3 reads CASSFLAGDHEQFF. The CDR3 coding sequence is TGTGCCAGCAGTTTCTTAGCGGGAGATCATGAGCAGTTCTTC.

This clonotype has a count of ten or more. V and J are TRBV9 and TRBJ2-3; the D gene is possibly TRBD1 (6 bases). The germline CDR1 and CDR2 sequences are SGDLS and YYNGEE. This CDR3 region has 15 residues. The germline V and J ends were trimmed by 2 bases and 3 bases, with 13 bases remaining between them. CDR3 bases: TGTGCCAGCAGCGTTCAACAGGGATTGACAGATACGCAGTATTTT. Translated: CASSVQQGLTDTQYF.

V and J are TRBV20-1 and TRBJ2-7; D might be TRBD1 (7 bases). The CDR3 runs to 15 residues. Per germline, CDR1 DFQATT and CDR2 SNEGSKA (reference sequence). The V gene lost 3 bases and the J gene lost 3 bases, with 18 bases spanning the gap. CDR3 loop: CSARPGAGGNYEQYF. The CDR3 DNA reads as TGCAGTGCTAGGCCGGGGGCAGGGGGGAACTACGAGCAGTACTTC.

This clonotype has a count of ten or more. This chain connects TRBV11-2 to TRBJ2-7; 13 bases map to TRBD2. The CDR3 has 16 amino acids. V dropped 4 bases and J dropped 4; count of bases not matched to a gene: 7. CDR1 and CDR2 (germline): SGHAT, FQNNGV. CDR3 protein: CASSSQLAGGQYEQYF. The CDR3 bases are TGTGCCAGCAGCTCCCAACTAGCGGGAGGGCAGTACGAGCAGTACTTC.

This clonotype has at least ten counts. Written as DNA, the CDR3 is TGTGCCAGCAGATTCGGAACAGATACGCAGTATTTT. This translates into CASRFGTDTQYF. The rearrangement links TRBV14 to TRBJ2-3; no definite D call. The CDR3 consists of 12 residues. V was trimmed by 6 bases and J by 3 bases, leaving 7 bases between them. The germline CDR1 and CDR2 sequences are SGHDN and FVKESK.

This clonotype was seen at least ten times. V gene TRBV25-1 combines with J gene TRBJ2-1, with TRBD2 matching 14 bases. Trimming at V came to 5 bases and at J to 4 bases, leaving 1 base not matched to a gene. Germline assignment: CDR1 MGHDK and CDR2 SYGVNS. The CDR3 loop spans 15 amino acids. The CDR3 coding sequence is TGTGCCAGCAGTAGGACTAGCGGGGGGTACAATGAGCAGTTCTTC. It is translated as CASSRTSGGYNEQFF. Full variable domain (rest looked up from reference TRBV25-1 and TRBJ2-1): EADIYQTPRYLVIGTGKKITLECSQTMGHDKMYWYQQDPGMELHLIHYSYGVNSTEKGDLSSESTVSRIRTEHFPLTLESARPSHTSQYLCASSRTSGGYNEQFFGPGTRLTVL.

This clonotype appeared a few times. The V gene is TRBV7-2, the J gene TRBJ1-1, with D tentatively TRBD1 (5 bases). Germline V gives CDR1 SGHTA, CDR2 FQGNSA. V was pared by 4 bases and J by 6 bases, with 12 bases between. The CDR3 spans 13 residues. This CDR3 reads CASSSPGIAEAFF. Written as DNA, the CDR3 is TGTGCCAGCAGCTCCCCAGGGATAGCTGAAGCTTTCTTT.

The J gene is TRBJ2-5, the V gene TRBV4-1, with D possibly being TRBD1 or TRBD2 (5 bases each). V lost 1 base and J lost 1, with 16 bases in between. Germline CDR1 is MGHRA and CDR2 is YSYEKL. The CDR3 sequence is 17 residues long. For the CDR3, the DNA is TGCGCCAGCAGCCAAGCATCCCCCACGGGGCTCCAAGAGACCCAGTACTTC. Protein product: CASSQASPTGLQETQYF.

This clonotype was observed a handful of times. The chain has TRBV6-2 or TRBV6-3 and TRBJ2-1; 10 nucleotides match TRBD2. V gave up 0 bases and J gave up 5 bases; unmatched junction bases: 7. CDR3 length: 17 amino acids. The germline gives CDR1 MNHEY, CDR2 SVGEGT. The DNA of the CDR3 is TGTGCCAGCAGTTACTCGGTACTAGCGGGATACGACAATGAGCAGTTCTTC. This encodes CASSYSVLAGYDNEQFF.

At least ten counts were recorded for this clonotype. This chain connects TRBV5-7 to TRBJ1-2; D is undetermined. TRBV5-7 is an open reading frame, and its role is uncertain. The germline V and J ends were trimmed by 2 bases and 8 bases, with 7 bases remaining between them. The CDR3 contains 11 residues. CDR3 sequence (DNA): TGTGCCAGCAGCTTTATTTGGGGCTACACCTTC. This translates into CASSFIWGYTF.

This clonotype has a count of ten or more. The chain combines TRBV10-3 with TRBJ2-1; 8 bases align to TRBD2. After removal of 4 bases from V and 6 bases from J, the junction contained 8 bases not matched to a gene. CDR3 length equals 15 residues. In germline, CDR1 is ENHRY, CDR2 SYGVKD. The CDR3 here is CAISVRAGEGNEQFF. The DNA for the CDR3 is TGTGCCATCAGTGTAAGAGCGGGAGAGGGCAATGAGCAGTTCTTC.

In its sample, this clonotype was seen many times. This sequence joins TRBV4-3 and TRBJ1-2; D uncertain. Deletions cut 0 bases from V and 6 bases from J, with 5 bases between. The germline gives CDR1 LGHNA, CDR2 YSLEER. CDR3 size: 12 residues. CDR3 in amino acids: CASSQDGDGYTF. The CDR3 coding sequence is TGCGCCAGCAGCCAAGATGGAGATGGCTACACCTTC.

The J gene is TRBJ2-3, the V gene TRBV5-8; D is ambiguous. Trimming removed 4 bases from V and 5 bases from J, with 14 bases in between. Germline CDR1 reads SGHTS; CDR2 reads YDEGEE. This CDR3 region has 14 residues. The CDR3 loop reads CASSAPFHGDTQYF. The CDR3 region has the DNA TGTGCCAGCAGCGCGCCTTTCCACGGAGATACGCAGTATTTT.

With respect to this clonotype: A single base separates this from a much larger clone, so it may be a read error. The J gene is TRBJ2-7, the V gene TRBV2, with D possibly matching TRBD2 (6 bases). Germline CDR1 SNHLY, CDR2 FYNNEI. The CDR3 is 13 residues long. This CDR3 is CASGFGGTYEQHF. For the CDR3, the DNA is TGTGCCAGCGGATTCGGGGGAACTTACGAGCAGCACTTC.

At least ten counts were recorded for this clonotype. The chain joins TRBV7-9 to TRBJ1-6, with D unclear. This CDR3 region has 14 residues. Trimming took 1 base from V and 9 from J, leaving 10 bases between them. Germline lookup yields CDR1 SEHNR and CDR2 FQNEAQ (reference sequence). The CDR3 is CASSLEGSGSPLHF. The CDR3 region has the DNA TGTGCCAGCAGCTTAGAAGGGAGCGGTTCACCCCTCCACTTT.

The J gene is TRBJ1-1, the V gene TRBV9; TRBD1 aligns across 7 bases. Per the germline V gene, CDR1 is SGDLS and CDR2 is YYNGEE. The CDR3 length is 16 residues. The V gene end was trimmed by 4 bases and the J gene end by 1 base; junction bases not matched to a gene: 10. CDR3 region: CASSQVGGAGNTEAFF. As DNA, the CDR3 is TGTGCCAGCAGCCAGGTAGGGGGCGCCGGGAACACTGAAGCTTTCTTT.

The chain has TRBV4-3 and TRBJ2-5; 9 nucleotides line up with TRBD2. V gave up 0 bases and J gave up 1 base; unmatched junction bases: 15. This CDR3 region has 20 residues. Germline assignment: CDR1 LGHNA and CDR2 YSLEER. The CDR3 DNA is TGCGCCAGCAGCCAAGATTATGTGAGGGGGCTAGCGGGGCGCCAAGAGACCCAGTACTTC. Residues: CASSQDYVRGLAGRQETQYF.

This clonotype occurred many times. This sequence joins TRBV20-1 and TRBJ1-2; TRBD1 matches at 8 bases. CDR1 DFQATT and CDR2 SNEGSKA come from the germline V gene (reference sequence). V was clipped by 5 bases and J by 0 bases; unmatched bases: 2. CDR3 length equals 13 residues. The CDR3 reads CSAAQGANYGYTF. The CDR3 DNA sequence: TGCAGTGCTGCACAGGGGGCTAACTATGGCTACACCTTC.